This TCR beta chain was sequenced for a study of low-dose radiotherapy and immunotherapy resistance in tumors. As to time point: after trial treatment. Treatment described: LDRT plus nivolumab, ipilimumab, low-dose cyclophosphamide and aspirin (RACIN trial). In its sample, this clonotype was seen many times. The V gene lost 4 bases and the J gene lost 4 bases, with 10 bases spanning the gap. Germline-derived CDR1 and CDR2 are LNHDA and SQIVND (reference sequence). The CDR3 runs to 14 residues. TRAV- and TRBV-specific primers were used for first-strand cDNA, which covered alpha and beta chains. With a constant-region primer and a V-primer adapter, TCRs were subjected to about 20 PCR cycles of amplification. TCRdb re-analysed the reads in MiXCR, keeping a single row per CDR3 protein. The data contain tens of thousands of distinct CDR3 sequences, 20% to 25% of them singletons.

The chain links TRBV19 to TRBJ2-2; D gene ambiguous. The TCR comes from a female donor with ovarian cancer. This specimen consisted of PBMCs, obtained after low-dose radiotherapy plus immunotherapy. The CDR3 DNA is TGTGCCAGTAGTAAGTTGGAAATCACCGGGGAGCTGTTTTTT. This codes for CASSKLEITGELFF.